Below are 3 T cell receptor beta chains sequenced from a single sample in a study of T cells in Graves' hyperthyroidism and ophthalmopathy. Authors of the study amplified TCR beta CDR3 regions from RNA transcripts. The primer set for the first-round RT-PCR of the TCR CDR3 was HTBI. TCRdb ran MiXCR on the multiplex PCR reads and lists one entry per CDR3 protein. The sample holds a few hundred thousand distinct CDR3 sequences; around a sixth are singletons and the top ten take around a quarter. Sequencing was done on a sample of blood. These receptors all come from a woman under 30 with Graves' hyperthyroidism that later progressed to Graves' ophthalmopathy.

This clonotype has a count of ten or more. CDR3 DNA sequence: TGTGCCAGCAGTGAAAGCCTCTACGAGCAGTACTTC. Translation gives CASSESLYEQYF. The chain employs TRBV2 and TRBJ2-7; D call uncertain. CDR3 length: 12 amino acids. Germline-derived CDR1 and CDR2 are SNHLY and FYNNEI. Trimming stripped 2 bases from V and 3 bases from J, with 5 bases between.

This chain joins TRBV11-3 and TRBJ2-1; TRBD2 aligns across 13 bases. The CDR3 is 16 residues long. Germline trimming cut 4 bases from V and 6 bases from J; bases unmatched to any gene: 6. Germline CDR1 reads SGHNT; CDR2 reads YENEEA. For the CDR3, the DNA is TGTGCCAGCAGCTCGCGACTAGCGGGAGGTATCAATGAGCAGTTCTTC. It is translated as CASSSRLAGGINEQFF.

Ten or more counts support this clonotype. CDR3 nucleotide sequence: TGCAGTGCTAGAGAATCTAGTAATTCACCCCTCCACTTT. Its protein is CSARESSNSPLHF. The chain employs TRBV20-1 and TRBJ1-6; the D is unclear. The CDR3 is 13 amino acids. V dropped 0 bases and J dropped 6 bases, with 6 bases sitting between them. Per the germline V gene, CDR1 is DFQATT and CDR2 is SNEGSKA (reference sequence).